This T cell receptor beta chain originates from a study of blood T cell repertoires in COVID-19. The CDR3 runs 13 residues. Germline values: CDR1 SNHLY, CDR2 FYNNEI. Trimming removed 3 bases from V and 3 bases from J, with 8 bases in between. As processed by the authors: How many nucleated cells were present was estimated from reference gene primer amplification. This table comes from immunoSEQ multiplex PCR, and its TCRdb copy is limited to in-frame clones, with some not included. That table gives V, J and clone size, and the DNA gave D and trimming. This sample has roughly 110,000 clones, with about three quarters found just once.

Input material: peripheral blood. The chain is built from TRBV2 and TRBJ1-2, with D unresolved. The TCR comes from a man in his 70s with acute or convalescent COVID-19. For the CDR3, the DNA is TGTGCCAGCAGTGAGTTGGGCCACTATGGCTACACCTTC. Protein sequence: CASSELGHYGYTF.